A single sample gave rise to the 28 T cell receptor beta chains below, sequenced in a study of control samples from healthy donors and cancer patients. Sequencing was performed with immunoSEQ multiplex PCR; in TCRdb, only in-frame clones are kept and a portion is missing. The sample lists 100,000 to 150,000 clones, over 80% occurring once. Sample: PBMCs. These receptors came from an elderly man with head and neck cancer.

The gene calls are TRBV2 and TRBJ1-4; no clear D. Germline V gene lookup returns CDR1 SNHLY and CDR2 FYNNEI. CDR3 length: 11 residues. Trimming took 0 bases from V and 17 from J, leaving 10 bases between them. The CDR3 sequence is CASSEAIAPFF. The CDR3 nucleotides are TGTGCCAGCAGTGAAGCGATAGCCCCCTTTTTT. Complete variable domain (other parts from reference TRBV2 and TRBJ1-4): EPEVTQTPSHQVTQMGQEVILRCVPISNHLYFYWYRQILGQKVEFLVSFYNNEISEKSEIFDDQFSVERPDGSNFTLKIRSTKLEDSAMYFCASSEAIAPFFGSGTQLSVL.

The chain combines TRBV9 with TRBJ2-1, with 15 bases lining up with TRBD2. J was trimmed by 9 bases and V by 2 bases; bases with no gene match: 9. The length of the CDR3 is 17 residues. Germline V gene lookup returns CDR1 SGDLS and CDR2 YYNGEE. This chain's CDR3 is CASSVGLAGGPQGEQFF. CDR3 DNA: TGTGCCAGCAGCGTTGGACTAGCGGGGGGGCCGCAGGGTGAGCAGTTCTTC.

The CDR3 DNA follows: TGCGCCAGCAGCTGGGGGGGTGAGCAGTTCTTC. This sequence encodes CASSWGGEQFF. This chain links TRBV5-1 with TRBJ2-1; 7 nucleotides match TRBD2. With V trimmed by 3 bases and J by 9 bases, 0 bases remained unmatched. The CDR3 extends over 11 amino acids. Germline assignment: CDR1 SGHRS and CDR2 YFSETQ.

The gene calls are TRBV6-5 and TRBJ2-2; weak D call: TRBD2 (5 bases). The CDR3 is 15 amino acids. The germline gives CDR1 MNHEY, CDR2 SVGAGI. V lost 4 bases, J lost 8 bases, and 17 bases lay in between. The CDR3, as DNA: TGTGCCAGCAGTTCTCAGCCAATTTCGGGAGGGGAGCTGTTTTTT. Protein product: CASSSQPISGGELFF.

This chain links TRBV10-3 with TRBJ2-2, with TRBD2 matching over 10 bases. V lost 10 bases and J lost 4; bases outside the gene matches: 18. The CDR3 runs to 18 residues. Germline V gene lookup returns CDR1 ENHRY and CDR2 SYGVKD. This CDR3 is CASKISGTSVEITGELFF. Written as DNA, the CDR3 is TGTGCCAGCAAAATCTCCGGGACTAGCGTTGAAATCACCGGGGAGCTGTTTTTT.

This clone was observed a few times. CDR3 DNA: TGCGCCAGCAGCTTCGGCAGCCTGATGAACACTGAAGCTTTCTTT. Protein product: CASSFGSLMNTEAFF. The rearrangement joins TRBV5-1 to TRBJ1-1; no definite D call. The V and J ends lost 2 bases and 0 bases respectively, with 11 bases between them. Per the germline V gene, CDR1 is SGHRS and CDR2 is YFSETQ. The CDR3 length is 15 residues. Drawing the rest from reference TRBV5-1 and TRBJ1-1, the complete variable domain is KAGVTQTPRYLIKTRGQQVTLSCSPISGHRSVSWYQQTPGQGLQFLFEYFSETQRNKGNFPGRFSGRQFSNSRSEMNVSTLELGDSALYLCASSFGSLMNTEAFFGQGTRLTVV.

The rearrangement uses TRBV5-4 and TRBJ2-7; D may be TRBD1 or TRBD2 (5 bases each). Germline V CDR1 and CDR2: SGHNT, YYREEE (reference sequence). This CDR3 has 15 residues. Between the trimmed V and J ends, which lost 0 bases and 2 bases, there was a span of 12 bases. In DNA form, the CDR3 reads TGTGCCAGCAGCTTGGGGGGACGGGTAGCCTACGAGCAGTACTTC. Residues: CASSLGGRVAYEQYF. Using reference TRBV5-4 and TRBJ2-7 for the parts outside the CDR3, the full variable domain is ETGVTQSPTHLIKTRGQQVTLRCSSQSGHNTVSWYQQALGQGPQFIFQYYREEENGRGNFPPRFSGLQFPNYSSELNVNALELDDSALYLCASSLGGRVAYEQYFGPGTRLTVT.

The chain joins TRBV7-2 to TRBJ2-7; either TRBD1 or TRBD2 may supply D (5 bases each). The CDR3 has 13 residues. Germline V gene data show CDR1 as SGHTA and CDR2 as FQGNSA. V was pared by 5 bases and J by 4 bases, with 12 bases between. Here the CDR3 reads CASSLGTWYEQYF. In DNA, the CDR3 is TGTGCCAGCAGCCTCGGGACGTGGTACGAGCAGTACTTC. Drawing the rest from reference TRBV7-2 and TRBJ2-7, the complete variable domain is GAGVSQSPSNKVTEKGKDVELRCDPISGHTALYWYRQSLGQGLEFLIYFQGNSAPDKSGLPSDRFSAERTGGSVSTLTIQRTQQEDSAVYLCASSLGTWYEQYFGPGTRLTVT.

The chain carries TRBV7-9 and TRBJ2-4; possibly TRBD2 for D (6 bases). From germline, CDR1 is SEHNR and CDR2 FQNEAQ (reference sequence). This CDR3 has 14 residues. V was pared by 3 bases and J by 7 bases, with 13 bases between. Written as DNA, the CDR3 is TGTGCCAGCAGCTTTCTTTCGGGGGAGAACATTCAGTACTTC. Residues: CASSFLSGENIQYF.

This chain connects TRBV27 to TRBJ2-7; the D is unclear. The CDR3 spans 13 residues. Germline CDR1 and CDR2: MNHEY and SMNVEV (reference sequence). Trimming removed 5 bases from V and 2 bases from J, with 10 bases in between. This CDR3 is CASSPTLAYEQYF. The CDR3 DNA reads as TGTGCCAGCAGTCCCACCCTGGCCTACGAGCAGTACTTC.

In DNA form, the CDR3 reads TGCAGCGCATCTGGGACTAGCGGGGGGAGCTCCTACGAGCAGTACTTC. Amino acid sequence: CSASGTSGGSSYEQYF. The chain uses TRBV29-1 and TRBJ2-7; 15 positions agree with TRBD2. The V and J ends lost 7 bases and 0 bases, in that order; junction bases with no gene match: 7. This CDR3 has 16 residues. CDR1 is SQVTM and CDR2 is ANQGSEA in the germline V gene.

The gene calls are TRBV5-1 and TRBJ2-5; possibly TRBD1 for D (6 bases). Germline V lookup: CDR1 SGHRS, CDR2 YFSETQ. CDR3 length: 14 residues. Trimming took off 5 bases at V and 5 bases at J, with 16 bases between the two ends. CDR3 in DNA: TGCGCCAGCAGAATTGGGTCAGGGGTGGAGACCCAGTACTTC. It encodes CASRIGSGVETQYF.

The chain uses TRBV6-5 and TRBJ2-7; D is unresolved. The CDR3 extends over 11 amino acids. Per the germline V gene, CDR1 is MNHEY and CDR2 is SVGAGI. V shed 6 bases and J shed 6 bases, with 9 bases lying between them. The CDR3 protein is CASRDPAEQYF. The CDR3 nucleotides read TGTGCCAGCAGGGATCCGGCCGAGCAGTACTTC.

The chain links TRBV27 to TRBJ1-5, with 7 positions matching TRBD1. The CDR3 is 14 amino acids. From germline, CDR1 is MNHEY and CDR2 SMNVEV (reference sequence). The J segment lost 6 bases and the V segment lost 5 bases, leaving 7 bases of the junction unmatched. The CDR3 nucleotides read TGTGCCAGCAGTGAAACAGGGGTCCCTCAGCCCCAGCATTTT. Protein product: CASSETGVPQPQHF.

The chain recombines TRBV4-1 with TRBJ1-4; D uncertain. V lost 2 bases to trimming and J lost 3 bases, with 7 bases between them. Germline loops: CDR1 MGHRA, CDR2 YSYEKL. The CDR3 has 14 amino acids. CDR3 amino acids: CASSQLWANEKLFF. CDR3 bases: TGCGCCAGCAGCCAACTTTGGGCTAATGAAAAACTGTTTTTT.

The chain recombines TRBV25-1 with TRBJ1-2; 8 bases are a match to TRBD1. Germline V gene data show CDR1 as MGHDK and CDR2 as SYGVNS. The CDR3 is made up of 14 amino acids. V gave up 2 bases and J gave up 4 bases; unmatched junction bases: 3. The CDR3, as DNA: TGTGCCAGCAGTGAAAGTACAGGGGGCTATGGCTACACCTTC. It translates to CASSESTGGYGYTF.

The CDR3 reads CAIGSSGGASDTQYF. DNA of the CDR3: TGTGCCATCGGTTCTAGCGGGGGGGCATCAGATACGCAGTATTTT. This chain uses TRBV10-3 with TRBJ2-3, with 12 bases aligning to TRBD2. Trimming took 8 bases from V and 4 from J; bases not matched to a gene: 7. Germline V lookup: CDR1 ENHRY, CDR2 SYGVKD. This CDR3 contains 15 residues.

The V call is TRBV7-8, the J call TRBJ2-7; possibly TRBD1 for D (5 bases). V was cut by 4 bases and J by 4 bases, with 20 bases left in between. The CDR3 totals 16 residues. Germline loops: CDR1 SGHVS, CDR2 FQNEAQ. CDR3: CASSSTTVTLIYEQYF. CDR3 coding DNA: TGTGCCAGCAGCTCCACGACAGTTACTTTAATTTACGAGCAGTACTTC.

This clone was seen a handful of times. The rearrangement joins TRBV30 to TRBJ2-7, with D unresolved. This CDR3 is 12 amino acids long. CDR1 and CDR2 from the germline V gene are GTSNPN and SVGIG (reference sequence). V lost 6 bases and J lost 3, with 12 bases in between. The CDR3 sequence is CACGPRSYEQYF. In DNA form, the CDR3 reads TGTGCCTGCGGACCCAGGAGCTACGAGCAGTACTTC.

V and J are TRBV18 and TRBJ2-1; possible D gene TRBD2, 5 bases. The V gene's germline CDR1 is KGHSH and CDR2 LQKENI. The length of the CDR3 is 15 residues. The V and J ends lost 3 bases and 6 bases respectively, with 15 bases between them. CDR3 sequence (DNA): TGTGCCAGCTCACCCAACCAGCCGGGATCCAATGAGCAGTTCTTC. It yields the protein CASSPNQPGSNEQFF.

This clone was seen once. The CDR3 sequence is CASSVGRPDPNTEAFF. The CDR3 nucleotides are TGTGCCAGCAGCGTGGGACGTCCGGACCCGAACACTGAAGCTTTCTTT. The rearrangement joins TRBV9 to TRBJ1-1, with TRBD1 as a possible D gene (5 bases). The V gene lost 2 bases and the J gene lost 1 base, with 15 bases spanning the gap. The germline V gene has CDR1 SGDLS and CDR2 YYNGEE. The CDR3 consists of 16 residues.

This chain uses TRBV9 with TRBJ2-7; perhaps D is TRBD1 or TRBD2 (5 bases each). CDR1 SGDLS and CDR2 YYNGEE come from the germline V gene. The CDR3 is 15 amino acids. Trimming took off 3 bases at V and 2 bases at J, with 15 bases between the two ends. The chain's CDR3 is CASSETGTYTYEQYF. DNA for the CDR3: TGTGCCAGCAGCGAAACCGGGACCTACACCTACGAGCAGTACTTC.

The gene calls are TRBV7-2 and TRBJ2-6; D gene unclear. V was cut by 3 bases and J by 3 bases, with 6 bases left in between. The length of the CDR3 is 14 residues. The germline V gene encodes CDR1 SGHTA and CDR2 FQGNSA. This CDR3 reads CASSLMGGANVLTF. The DNA of the CDR3 is TGTGCCAGCAGCTTGATGGGTGGGGCCAACGTCCTGACTTTC.

This clone appeared once. V and J are TRBV15 and TRBJ2-7; D unclear. V lost 0 bases to trimming and J lost 3 bases, with 12 bases between them. The CDR3 totals 15 residues. Germline V gene data show CDR1 as LNHNV and CDR2 as YYDKDF (reference sequence). The CDR3: CATSRDPGSDYEQYF. CDR3 DNA sequence: TGTGCCACCAGCAGAGATCCAGGCAGCGACTACGAGCAGTACTTC.

V gene TRBV11-3 combines with J gene TRBJ2-3, with 8 nucleotides matching TRBD2. CDR3 length: 15 residues. Germline values: CDR1 SGHNT, CDR2 YENEEA. V lost 5 bases to trimming and J lost 4 bases; unmatched junction nucleotides: 8. CDR3 residues: CASSGDSGGADTQYF. The CDR3 DNA reads as TGTGCCAGCAGCGGGGATTCCGGGGGGGCAGATACGCAGTATTTT.

The chain recombines TRBV2 with TRBJ1-2; possible D gene TRBD1, 5 bases. With 8 bases removed from V and 2 bases from J, the gap between germline ends came to 21 bases. There are 16 residues in the CDR3. Germline loops: CDR1 SNHLY, CDR2 FYNNEI. CDR3 residues: CASWGPRASTNYGYTF. In nucleotides, the CDR3 is TGTGCCAGCTGGGGACCCCGCGCGTCAACAAACTATGGCTACACCTTC. The full variable domain, with the rest looked up from reference TRBV2 and TRBJ1-2, is EPEVTQTPSHQVTQMGQEVILRCVPISNHLYFYWYRQILGQKVEFLVSFYNNEISEKSEIFDDQFSVERPDGSNFTLKIRSTKLEDSAMYFCASWGPRASTNYGYTFGSGTRLTVV.

This chain connects TRBV3-1 (or the pseudogene TRBV3-2) to TRBJ1-4; D possibly corresponds to TRBD1 (5 bases). The CDR3 sequence is 14 residues long. Between the trimmed V and J ends, which lost 0 bases and 8 bases, there was a span of 10 bases. Germline CDR1 and CDR2: LGHDT and YNNKEL (reference sequence). CDR3 residues: CASSQDRAQEKLFF. In DNA form, the CDR3 reads TGTGCCAGCAGCCAAGACAGGGCGCAAGAAAAACTGTTTTTT.

This chain links TRBV6-2 or TRBV6-3 with TRBJ1-5; possible D gene TRBD1, 5 bases. The CDR3 spans 17 residues. Deletions cut 3 bases from V and 0 bases from J, with 15 bases between. Looked up from germline, CDR1 is MNHEY and CDR2 is SVGEGT. CDR3 sequence: CASSYAGGRFSNQPQHF. CDR3 DNA sequence: TGTGCCAGCAGTTATGCCGGGGGTCGATTTAGCAATCAGCCCCAGCATTTT.